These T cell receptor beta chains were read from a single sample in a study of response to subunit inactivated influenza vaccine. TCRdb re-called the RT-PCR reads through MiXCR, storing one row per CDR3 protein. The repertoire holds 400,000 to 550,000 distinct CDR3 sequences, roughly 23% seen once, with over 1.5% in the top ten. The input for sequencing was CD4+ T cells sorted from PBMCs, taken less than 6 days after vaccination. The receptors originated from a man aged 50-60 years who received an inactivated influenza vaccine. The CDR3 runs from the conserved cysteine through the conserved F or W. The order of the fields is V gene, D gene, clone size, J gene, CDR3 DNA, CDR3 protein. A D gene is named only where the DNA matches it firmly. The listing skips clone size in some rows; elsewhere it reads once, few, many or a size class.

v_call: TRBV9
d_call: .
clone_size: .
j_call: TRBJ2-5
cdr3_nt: TGTGCCAGCAGCGCCCGACCAGGCCTACGGGAGACCCAGTACTTC
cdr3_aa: CASSARPGLRETQYF

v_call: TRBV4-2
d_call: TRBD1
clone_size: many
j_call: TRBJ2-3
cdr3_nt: TGTGCCAGCAGCCTGGGACAGGGTAGCACAGATACGCAGTATTTT
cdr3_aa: CASSLGQGSTDTQYF

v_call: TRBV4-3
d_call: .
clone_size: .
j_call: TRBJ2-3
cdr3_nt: TGCGCCAGCAGCCAAGATCTTCTGGGGGCCACTAGCACAGATACGCAGTATTTT
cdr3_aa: CASSQDLLGATSTDTQYF

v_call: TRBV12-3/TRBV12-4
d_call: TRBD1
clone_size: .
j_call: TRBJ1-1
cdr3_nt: TGTGCCAGCAGTTTATTGACAGGGGCAACTGAAGCTTTCTTT
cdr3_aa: CASSLLTGATEAFF

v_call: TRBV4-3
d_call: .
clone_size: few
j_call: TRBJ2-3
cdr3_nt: TGCGCCAGCAGCCAAGTATACAGCACAGATACGCAGTATTTT
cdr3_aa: CASSQVYSTDTQYF

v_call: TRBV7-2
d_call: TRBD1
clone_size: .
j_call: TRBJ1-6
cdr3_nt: TGTGCCAGCAGCTCCCTGGACAGGAATTCACCCCTCCACTTT
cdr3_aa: CASSSLDRNSPLHF

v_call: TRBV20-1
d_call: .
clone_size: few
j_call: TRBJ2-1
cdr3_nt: TGCAGTGCTAGAGCTGCAGGGTACGGTGAGCAGTTCTTC
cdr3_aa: CSARAAGYGEQFF

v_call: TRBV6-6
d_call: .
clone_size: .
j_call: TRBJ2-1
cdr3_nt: TGTGCCAGCAGTGCCCGGGGGAATGAGCAGTTCTTC
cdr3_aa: CASSARGNEQFF

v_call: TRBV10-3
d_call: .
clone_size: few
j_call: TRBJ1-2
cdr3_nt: TGTGCCATCAGACCCCAACAGGGACGAGCTGGCTACACCTTC
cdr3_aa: CAIRPQQGRAGYTF

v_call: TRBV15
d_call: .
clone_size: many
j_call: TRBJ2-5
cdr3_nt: TGTGCCACCAGCGCAAAAGAGACCCAGTACTTC
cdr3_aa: CATSAKETQYF

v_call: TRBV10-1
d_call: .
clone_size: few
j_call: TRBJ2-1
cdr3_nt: TGCGCCAGCAGTGGGGGAGAGGGGAGAACGGGCAATGAGCAGTTCTTC
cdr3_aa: CASSGGEGRTGNEQFF

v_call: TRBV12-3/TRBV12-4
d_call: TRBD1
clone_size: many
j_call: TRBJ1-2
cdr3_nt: TGTGCCAGCAGTTCGCGGACAGGATCTGGCTACACCTTC
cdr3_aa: CASSSRTGSGYTF

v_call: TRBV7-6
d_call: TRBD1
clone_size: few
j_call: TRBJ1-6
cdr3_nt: TGTGCCAGCAGCCCCCGGACAGGGGACGGTTCACCCCTCCACTTT
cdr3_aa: CASSPRTGDGSPLHF

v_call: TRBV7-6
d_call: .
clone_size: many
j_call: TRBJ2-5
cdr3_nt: TGTGCCAGCAGCTTAGACTGGCTCGGGACCCAGTACTTC
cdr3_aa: CASSLDWLGTQYF

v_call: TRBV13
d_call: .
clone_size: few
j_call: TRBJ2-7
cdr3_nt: TGTGCCAGCAGCTTAGTTAGGGCTAGATCCTACGAGCAGTACTTC
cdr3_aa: CASSLVRARSYEQYF

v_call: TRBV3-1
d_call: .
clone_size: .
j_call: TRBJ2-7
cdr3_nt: TGTGCCAGCAGCTTACAGGGCGGCATCTACGAGCAGTACTTC
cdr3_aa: CASSLQGGIYEQYF

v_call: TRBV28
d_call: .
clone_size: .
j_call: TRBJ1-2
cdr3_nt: TGTGCCAGCAGTCCCAACCCGACCGTAACCTATGGCTACACCTTC
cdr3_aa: CASSPNPTVTYGYTF

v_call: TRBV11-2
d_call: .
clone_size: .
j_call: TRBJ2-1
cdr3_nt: TGTGCCAGCAGCTTAGAAGGTTCGGGACATCGCACCTACAATGAGCAGTTCTTC
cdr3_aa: CASSLEGSGHRTYNEQFF

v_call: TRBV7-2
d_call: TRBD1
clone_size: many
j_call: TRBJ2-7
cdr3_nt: TGTGCCAGCGGTCCCCCGGGGACAGGGGCCGAGCAGTACTTC
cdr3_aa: CASGPPGTGAEQYF

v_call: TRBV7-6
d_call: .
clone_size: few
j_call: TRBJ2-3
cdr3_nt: TGTGCCAGCAGCTGGGGACTCGCTAGCACAGATACGCAGTATTTT
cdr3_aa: CASSWGLASTDTQYF

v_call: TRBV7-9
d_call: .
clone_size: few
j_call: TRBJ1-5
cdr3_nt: TGTGCCAGCAGCTCCCTAGCCCCCAATCAGCCCCAGCATTTT
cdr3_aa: CASSSLAPNQPQHF

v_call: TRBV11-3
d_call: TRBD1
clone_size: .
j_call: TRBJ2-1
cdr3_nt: TGTGCCAGCAGCGCCCGGGACAGGGGAAACAATGAGCAGTTCTTC
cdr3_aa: CASSARDRGNNEQFF

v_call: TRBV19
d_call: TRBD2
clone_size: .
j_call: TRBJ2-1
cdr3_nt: TGTGCCAGTAGTATCGCGGGAGTGAACTACAATGAGCAGTTCTTC
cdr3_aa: CASSIAGVNYNEQFF

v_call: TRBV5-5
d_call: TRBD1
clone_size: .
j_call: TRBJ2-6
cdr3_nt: TGTGCCAGCAGCTTTGATGGGACAGGGCTCTCTGGGGCCAACGTCCTGACTTTC
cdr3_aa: CASSFDGTGLSGANVLTF

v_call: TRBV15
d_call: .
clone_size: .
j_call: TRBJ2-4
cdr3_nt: TGTGCCACCAGCAGAGATTTTATGGGGTTTCAGTACTTC
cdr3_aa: CATSRDFMGFQYF

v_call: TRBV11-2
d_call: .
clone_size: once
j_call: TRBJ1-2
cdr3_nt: TGTGCCAGCAGCTTAGGGAGTTCCTATGGCTACACCTTC
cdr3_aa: CASSLGSSYGYTF

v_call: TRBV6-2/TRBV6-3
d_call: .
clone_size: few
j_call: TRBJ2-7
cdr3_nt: TGTGCCAGCAGTTACTCGAGTCGGGGGACCGAGCAGTACTTC
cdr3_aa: CASSYSSRGTEQYF

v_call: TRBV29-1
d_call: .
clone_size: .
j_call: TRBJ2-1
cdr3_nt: TGCAGCGTTGAACCCGGAAGGGTACCCAACAATGAGCAGTTCTTC
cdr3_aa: CSVEPGRVPNNEQFF

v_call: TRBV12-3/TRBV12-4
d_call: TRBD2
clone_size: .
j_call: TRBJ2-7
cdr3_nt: TGTGCCAGCAGCAAAGCGGGGCCCCGGACCTCCTACGAGCAGTACTTC
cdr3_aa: CASSKAGPRTSYEQYF

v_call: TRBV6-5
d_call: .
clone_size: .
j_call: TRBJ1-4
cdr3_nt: TGTGCCAGCAGTTACTCACAGGCGAAGGAAAAACTGTTTTTT
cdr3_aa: CASSYSQAKEKLFF

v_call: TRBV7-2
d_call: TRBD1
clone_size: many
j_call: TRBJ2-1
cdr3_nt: TGTGCCAGCAGCTTAGACGGGACAGGCTCCTACAATGAGCAGTTCTTC
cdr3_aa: CASSLDGTGSYNEQFF

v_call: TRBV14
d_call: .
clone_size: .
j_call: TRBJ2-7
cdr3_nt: TGTGCCAGCAGCCAAGGTTTCCAGTTTCGCGAGCAGTACTTC
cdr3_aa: CASSQGFQFREQYF

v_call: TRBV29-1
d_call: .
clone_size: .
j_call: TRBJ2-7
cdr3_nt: TGCAGCGTTGAAGACGGAACGATTGGCGAGCAGTACTTC
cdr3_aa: CSVEDGTIGEQYF

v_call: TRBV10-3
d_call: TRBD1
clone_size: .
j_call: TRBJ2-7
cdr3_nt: TGTGCCATCATCGGACAGGGAATGAACTACGAGCAGTACTTC
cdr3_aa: CAIIGQGMNYEQYF

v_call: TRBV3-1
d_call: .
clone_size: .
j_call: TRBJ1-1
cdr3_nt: TGTGCCAGCAGCCCGGCCGCCCTTATGAACACTGAAGCTTTCTTT
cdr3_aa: CASSPAALMNTEAFF

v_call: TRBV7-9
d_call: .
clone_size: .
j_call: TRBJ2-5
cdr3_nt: TGTGCCAGCAGCTTAGTACAGATTCAGGAGACCCAGTACTTC
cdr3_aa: CASSLVQIQETQYF

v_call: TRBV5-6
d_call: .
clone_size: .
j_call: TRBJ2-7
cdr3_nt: TGTGCCAGCAGCTCCAATTTCGCCGCCGGGAATACCCGCTCCTACGAGCAGTACTTC
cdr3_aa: CASSSNFAAGNTRSYEQYF